This T cell receptor beta chain was sequenced in a study of blood T cell repertoires in COVID-19. For the study at large: Some COVID-19 samples were acute and others convalescent; all came from the United States, Italy and Spain. The analysed material was cDNA or gDNA that came from T cells, B-cell-depleted T cells, or PBMCs.

Germline CDR1 reads MDHEN; CDR2 reads SYDVKM. CDR3 length: 15 amino acids. V shed 8 bases, J shed 1 base, and the junction held 10 bases outside the gene matches. Per the authors' pipeline: Estimated nucleated cell counts came from reference gene primer amplification. Measured with immunoSEQ multiplex PCR; TCRdb has only the in-frame clones, and not every one. V and J calls and clone size are those listed in that table; D and trimming were worked out from the DNA. Of about 310,000 clones in the sample, around 90% were seen once. Sequencing used peripheral blood. The chain is built from TRBV28 and TRBJ1-1, with TRBD1 matching 7 bases. The source of this sequence is a man aged 45-65 years with active or convalescent COVID-19. The CDR3 sequence is CASPGTTGENTEAFF. Written as DNA, the CDR3 is TGTGCCAGCCCTGGAACAACAGGGGAGAACACTGAAGCTTTCTTT.